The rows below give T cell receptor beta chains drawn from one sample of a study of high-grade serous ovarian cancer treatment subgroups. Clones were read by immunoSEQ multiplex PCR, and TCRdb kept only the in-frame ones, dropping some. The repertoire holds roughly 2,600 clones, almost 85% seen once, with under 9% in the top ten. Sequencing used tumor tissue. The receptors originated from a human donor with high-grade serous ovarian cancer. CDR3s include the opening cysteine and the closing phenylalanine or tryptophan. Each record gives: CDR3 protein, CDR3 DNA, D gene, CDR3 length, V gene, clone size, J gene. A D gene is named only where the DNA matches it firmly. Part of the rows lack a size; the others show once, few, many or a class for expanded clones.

cdr3_aa: CASSPYSVGVGYEQYF
cdr3_nt: TGTGCCAGCAGCCCCTACTCGGTTGGGGTTGGCTACGAGCAGTACTTC
d_call: -
cdr3_length: 16
v_call: TRBV4-2
clone_size: few
j_call: TRBJ2-7

cdr3_aa: CSVPENSGREQFF
cdr3_nt: TGCAGCGTCCCTGAAAATAGCGGGAGAGAGCAGTTCTTC
d_call: TRBD2
cdr3_length: 13
v_call: TRBV29-1
clone_size: -
j_call: TRBJ2-1

cdr3_aa: CASSLLGTSGSSYEQYF
cdr3_nt: TGTGCCAGCAGCCTCCTGGGGACTAGCGGGAGCTCCTACGAGCAGTACTTC
d_call: TRBD2
cdr3_length: 17
v_call: TRBV11-2
clone_size: -
j_call: TRBJ2-7

cdr3_aa: CASSFGANLVDEQYF
cdr3_nt: TGCGCCAGCAGCTTCGGGGCCAACCTAGTCGACGAGCAGTACTTC
d_call: -
cdr3_length: 15
v_call: TRBV5-1
clone_size: -
j_call: TRBJ2-7

cdr3_aa: CASSLAGGARLDTQYF
cdr3_nt: TGTGCCAGCAGCTTGGCAGGCGGGGCCCGGTTGGATACGCAGTATTTT
d_call: -
cdr3_length: 16
v_call: TRBV5-5
clone_size: -
j_call: TRBJ2-3

cdr3_aa: CASSLLLYRLAGNNEQFF
cdr3_nt: TGTGCCAGCAGTTTACTCCTCTACCGACTAGCGGGGAACAATGAGCAGTTCTTC
d_call: TRBD2
cdr3_length: 18
v_call: TRBV28
clone_size: -
j_call: TRBJ2-1

cdr3_aa: CASSLGLGRETQYF
cdr3_nt: TGTGCCAGCAGCTTAGGGCTGGGTCGAGAGACCCAGTACTTC
d_call: -
cdr3_length: 14
v_call: TRBV7-9
clone_size: -
j_call: TRBJ2-5

cdr3_aa: CAWSVRFRPMNTEAFF
cdr3_nt: TGTGCCTGGAGTGTACGTTTCAGGCCCATGAACACTGAAGCTTTCTTT
d_call: -
cdr3_length: 16
v_call: TRBV30
clone_size: few
j_call: TRBJ1-1

cdr3_aa: CASRASSNQPQHF
cdr3_nt: TGTGCCAGCCGGGCCTCCAGCAATCAGCCCCAGCATTTT
d_call: -
cdr3_length: 13
v_call: TRBV2
clone_size: few
j_call: TRBJ1-5

cdr3_aa: CASSLADRANEKLFF
cdr3_nt: TGCGCCAGCAGCTTGGCCGACAGGGCAAATGAAAAACTGTTTTTT
d_call: TRBD1
cdr3_length: 15
v_call: TRBV5-1
clone_size: -
j_call: TRBJ1-4

cdr3_aa: CASSLGAGEYNEQFF
cdr3_nt: TGTGCCAGCAGCTTAGGAGCGGGAGAGTACAATGAGCAGTTCTTC
d_call: TRBD2
cdr3_length: 15
v_call: TRBV7-6
clone_size: -
j_call: TRBJ2-1

cdr3_aa: CASSLTQGAGETQYF
cdr3_nt: TGTGCCAGCAGTTTAACCCAGGGGGCGGGAGAGACCCAGTACTTC
d_call: TRBD1
cdr3_length: 15
v_call: TRBV28
clone_size: few
j_call: TRBJ2-5

cdr3_aa: CASSPWDRSTEAFF
cdr3_nt: TGTGCCAGTAGTCCCTGGGACAGAAGCACTGAAGCTTTCTTT
d_call: TRBD1
cdr3_length: 14
v_call: TRBV19
clone_size: -
j_call: TRBJ1-1

cdr3_aa: CASSYSSGSTEAFF
cdr3_nt: TGTGCCAGCAGTTACTCGTCAGGGAGTACTGAAGCTTTCTTT
d_call: -
cdr3_length: 14
v_call: TRBV6-5
clone_size: -
j_call: TRBJ1-1

cdr3_aa: CASSSHRDGSNQPQHF
cdr3_nt: TGTGCCAGCAGCTCTCACCGGGACGGTAGCAATCAGCCCCAGCATTTT
d_call: -
cdr3_length: 16
v_call: TRBV27
clone_size: -
j_call: TRBJ1-5

cdr3_aa: CASSSRDSDYNEQFF
cdr3_nt: TGTGCCAGCAGCTCCCGGGACAGCGACTACAATGAGCAGTTCTTC
d_call: TRBD1
cdr3_length: 15
v_call: TRBV7-8
clone_size: -
j_call: TRBJ2-1

cdr3_aa: CSVRLSGSYEQYF
cdr3_nt: TGCAGCGTCCGTCTAAGCGGGAGTTACGAGCAGTACTTC
d_call: TRBD2
cdr3_length: 13
v_call: TRBV29-1
clone_size: -
j_call: TRBJ2-7

cdr3_aa: CASSPDNPPYEQYF
cdr3_nt: TGCGCCAGCAGCCCCGACAACCCTCCCTACGAGCAGTACTTC
d_call: -
cdr3_length: 14
v_call: TRBV5-1
clone_size: -
j_call: TRBJ2-7

cdr3_aa: CASSPLQDRPGNQPQHF
cdr3_nt: TGTGCCAGCAGTCCCCTACAAGACAGGCCCGGCAATCAGCCCCAGCATTTT
d_call: -
cdr3_length: 17
v_call: TRBV28
clone_size: -
j_call: TRBJ1-5

cdr3_aa: CASSLGETDVNEQFF
cdr3_nt: TGTGCCAGCAGCTTAGGAGAGACTGACGTTAATGAGCAGTTCTTC
d_call: -
cdr3_length: 15
v_call: TRBV7-9
clone_size: few
j_call: TRBJ2-1

cdr3_aa: CASSLRPSRGASPEAFF
cdr3_nt: TGTGCCAGCAGCTTGCGGCCGTCCCGGGGGGCGTCCCCTGAAGCTTTCTTT
d_call: -
cdr3_length: 17
v_call: TRBV5-4
clone_size: once
j_call: TRBJ1-1

cdr3_aa: CAWSEYRGSLSGNTIYF
cdr3_nt: TGTGCCTGGAGCGAATACAGGGGCTCCCTATCTGGAAACACCATATATTTT
d_call: TRBD1
cdr3_length: 17
v_call: TRBV30
clone_size: -
j_call: TRBJ1-3

cdr3_aa: CASSLPGLNTEAFF
cdr3_nt: TGTGCCAGCAGTCTACCGGGGCTTAACACTGAAGCTTTCTTT
d_call: -
cdr3_length: 14
v_call: TRBV14
clone_size: -
j_call: TRBJ1-1

cdr3_aa: CASPRKGGGNTEAFF
cdr3_nt: TGTGCCAGCCCCCGAAAGGGTGGGGGGAACACTGAAGCTTTCTTT
d_call: -
cdr3_length: 15
v_call: TRBV2
clone_size: few
j_call: TRBJ1-1

cdr3_aa: CASSVGGRGFTEQFF
cdr3_nt: TGTGCCAGTAGCGTAGGGGGGAGGGGTTTCACTGAGCAGTTCTTC
d_call: -
cdr3_length: 15
v_call: TRBV19
clone_size: -
j_call: TRBJ2-1

cdr3_aa: CASLPRTPSYNEQFF
cdr3_nt: TGTGCCAGTTTACCTCGGACCCCCTCCTACAATGAGCAGTTCTTC
d_call: -
cdr3_length: 15
v_call: TRBV28
clone_size: -
j_call: TRBJ2-1